Below are 2 T cell receptor beta chains sequenced from a single sample in a study of blood T cell repertoires in COVID-19. TCRdb's copy holds only in-frame clones and misses some; the assay was immunoSEQ multiplex PCR. The sample records 90,000 to 150,000 clones, roughly 87% being singletons. The sequencing input was peripheral blood. The receptors were gathered from an elderly man with acute or convalescent COVID-19.

The rearrangement links TRBV6-5 to TRBJ1-1; maybe TRBD1 (5 bases). V lost 6 bases to trimming and J lost 10 bases, with 18 bases between them. Germline lookup yields CDR1 MNHEY and CDR2 SVGAGI. CDR3 length: 13 amino acids. The CDR3 here is CASSTPGEGLAFF. In DNA form, the CDR3 reads TGTGCCAGCAGCACCCCCGGGGAGGGGTTAGCTTTCTTT.

The rearrangement uses TRBV2 and TRBJ1-5, with 8 bases fitting TRBD1. Losses at the gene ends were 3 bases for V and 0 bases for J; bases not matched to a gene: 7. The length of the CDR3 is 17 residues. Germline loops: CDR1 SNHLY, CDR2 FYNNEI. The CDR3 protein is CASSDGRGRYSNQPQHF. CDR3 DNA: TGTGCCAGCAGTGATGGCAGGGGGCGTTATAGCAATCAGCCCCAGCATTTT.